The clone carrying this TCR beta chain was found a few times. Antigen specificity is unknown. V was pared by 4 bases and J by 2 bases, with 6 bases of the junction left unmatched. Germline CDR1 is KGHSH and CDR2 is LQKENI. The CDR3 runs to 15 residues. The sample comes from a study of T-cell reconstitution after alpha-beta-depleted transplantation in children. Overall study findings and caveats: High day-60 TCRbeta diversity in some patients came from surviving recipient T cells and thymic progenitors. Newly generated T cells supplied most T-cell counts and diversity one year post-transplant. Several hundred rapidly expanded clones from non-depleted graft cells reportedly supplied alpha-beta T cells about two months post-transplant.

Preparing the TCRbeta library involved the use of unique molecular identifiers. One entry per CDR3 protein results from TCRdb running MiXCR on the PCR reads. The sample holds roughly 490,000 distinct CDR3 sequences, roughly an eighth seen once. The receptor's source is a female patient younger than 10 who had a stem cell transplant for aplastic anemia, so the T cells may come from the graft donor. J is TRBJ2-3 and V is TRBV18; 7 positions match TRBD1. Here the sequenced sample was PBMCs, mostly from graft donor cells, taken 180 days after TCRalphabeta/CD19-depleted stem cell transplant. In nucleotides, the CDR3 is TGTGCCAGCTCACGACAGACAGGGCCCACAGATACGCAGTATTTT. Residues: CASSRQTGPTDTQYF.